This T cell receptor (beta chain) was sequenced during a study of T cells in Graves' hyperthyroidism and ophthalmopathy. Diagnoses used clinical symptoms, serum thyroxine and TRAb, thyroid ultrasound and orbital computed tomography. Ten or more counts support this clonotype. It was RNA transcripts that yielded the amplified TCR beta CDR3 regions. HTBI primers were used for first-round RT-PCR of the TCR CDR3. One entry per CDR3 protein results from TCRdb running MiXCR on the multiplex PCR reads. The sample contains around 200,000 distinct CDR3 sequences, roughly 18% of which appear only once. V gave up 5 bases and J gave up 7 bases, with 11 bases separating them. CDR3 length equals 13 residues. Germline values: CDR1 SGHTA, CDR2 FQGNSA.

This TCR came from a man between 40 and 49 years old with Graves' hyperthyroidism. The V call is TRBV7-2, the J call TRBJ2-2; D gene unclear. Sequenced: blood. The CDR3 DNA is TGTGCCAGCAGCCTCAGAGGCGGCGGGGAGCTGTTTTTT. Translated, it gives CASSLRGGGELFF.